The source of this TCR beta chain is a study of response to subunit inactivated influenza vaccine. Study results and limitations: It was the authors' suggestion that each seasonal influenza vaccination recruits few new T cells.

Of note for this clonotype: Its specificity is not known.

Using its own MiXCR run on the RT-PCR reads, TCRdb lists one record per CDR3 protein. The table shows hundreds of thousands of distinct CDR3 sequences, with less than 10% occurring only once. CDR1 MNHEY and CDR2 SVGEGT come from the germline V gene. V was cut by 4 bases and J by 0 bases, with 10 bases left in between. The CDR3 is 14 residues long. The chain couples TRBV6-2 or TRBV6-3 to TRBJ2-7, with unresolved D. This clonotype originated in a man aged 50 to 75 who received an inactivated influenza vaccine. The material was PBMCs from blood, obtained less than 30 months after vaccination. CDR3 loop: CASSSARSSYEQYF. The CDR3, as DNA: TGTGCCAGCAGTTCGGCCAGGAGCTCCTACGAGCAGTACTTC.